The 9 T cell receptor beta chains listed next were all sequenced from one sample in a study of cytomegalovirus exposure and HLA in healthy donors. The repertoire was sequenced with immunoSEQ multiplex PCR; TCRdb's copy has only in-frame clones and lacks some. Seen here are roughly 170,000 clones, around 81% observed once, and the top ten hold roughly 2.8%. Specimen: PBMCs. All receptors come from a woman in her late teens or twenties in good health and CMV-seropositive.

The chain has TRBV20-1 and TRBJ2-5; the D is unclear. With 5 bases removed from V and 5 bases from J, the gap between germline ends came to 9 bases. Germline V lookup: CDR1 DFQATT, CDR2 SNEGSKA (reference sequence). The CDR3 runs 11 residues. In DNA, the CDR3 is TGCAGTGCTCGAGGAGCCGAGACCCAGTACTTC. It codes for CSARGAETQYF.

The V gene is TRBV6-6, the J gene TRBJ1-1, with 8 bases identical to TRBD1. The CDR3 sequence is 15 residues long. Germline CDR1 MNHNY, CDR2 SVGAGI (reference sequence). Losses at the gene ends were 4 bases for V and 0 bases for J; bases not matched to a gene: 4. In DNA, the CDR3 is TGTGCCAGCAGTTCGAGGACAGGGTTGAACACTGAAGCTTTCTTT. Its protein product is CASSSRTGLNTEAFF.

The V and J genes are TRBV5-1 and TRBJ1-5; possibly TRBD1 for D (5 bases). V was trimmed by 0 bases and J by 8 bases, leaving 9 bases between them. The CDR3 contains 13 residues. CDR1 is SGHRS, CDR2 YFSETQ, per germline. The CDR3 sequence is CASSLGWGEPQHF. CDR3 bases: TGCGCCAGCAGCTTGGGGTGGGGGGAGCCCCAGCATTTT.

This sequence joins TRBV6-1 and TRBJ1-1; TRBD1 agrees at 9 bases. J gave up 4 bases and V 5 bases, and 5 bases lay outside the gene matches. The germline V gene has CDR1 MNHNS and CDR2 SASEGT. CDR3 length equals 14 residues. In DNA form, the CDR3 reads TGTGCCAGCAGTCCCCAGGACAGGGGCACTGAAGCTTTCTTT. Its translation is CASSPQDRGTEAFF.

This chain links TRBV7-9 with TRBJ1-2; 7 nucleotides line up with TRBD1. With 3 bases clipped from V and 8 bases from J, the junction kept 3 bases outside the gene matches. Germline V gives CDR1 SEHNR, CDR2 FQNEAQ (reference sequence). The CDR3 loop spans 12 amino acids. The CDR3 reads CASSFDRDGYTF. The CDR3, as DNA: TGTGCCAGCAGCTTTGACAGGGACGGCTACACCTTC.

The rearrangement joins TRBV2 to TRBJ1-1; D is unresolved. Trimming cost V 2 bases and J 6 bases, with 16 bases left between them. The CDR3 loop spans 15 amino acids. Per the germline V gene, CDR1 is SNHLY and CDR2 is FYNNEI. CDR3: CASSERDVLVSEAFF. The CDR3 DNA reads TGTGCCAGCAGTGAACGGGATGTACTTGTGTCTGAAGCTTTCTTT. Variable domain in full (rest from reference TRBV2 and TRBJ1-1): EPEVTQTPSHQVTQMGQEVILRCVPISNHLYFYWYRQILGQKVEFLVSFYNNEISEKSEIFDDQFSVERPDGSNFTLKIRSTKLEDSAMYFCASSERDVLVSEAFFGQGTRLTVV.

This chain uses TRBV5-4 with TRBJ2-5; TRBD2 is a possible D gene (7 bases). This CDR3 contains 16 residues. V was trimmed by 2 bases and J by 2 bases, leaving 16 bases between them. CDR1 and CDR2 (germline): SGHNT, YYREEE (reference sequence). The CDR3 spells CASSFGGLNPQETQYF. The CDR3 DNA sequence: TGTGCCAGCAGCTTCGGGGGGCTTAATCCTCAAGAGACCCAGTACTTC.

The rearrangement links TRBV7-3 to TRBJ2-7, with D possibly TRBD1 on 5 matching bases. V was shortened by 2 bases and J by 2 bases, with 13 bases between the two germline ends. CDR1 and CDR2 from the germline V gene are SGHTA and FQGTGA. The CDR3 is made up of 15 amino acids. This CDR3 reads CASSLSPGPTYEQYF. DNA of the CDR3: TGTGCCAGCAGCTTATCCCCAGGGCCGACCTACGAGCAGTACTTC.

This chain uses TRBV6-5 with TRBJ2-3; D perhaps matches TRBD2 (5 bases). Germline-derived CDR1 and CDR2 are MNHEY and SVGAGI. The V end was cut by 6 bases, the J end by 7 bases, with 14 bases between. The CDR3 loop spans 13 amino acids. The CDR3 DNA reads TGTGCCAGCAGCCAAAGCCCCGGGAATACGCAGTATTTT. It yields the protein CASSQSPGNTQYF.